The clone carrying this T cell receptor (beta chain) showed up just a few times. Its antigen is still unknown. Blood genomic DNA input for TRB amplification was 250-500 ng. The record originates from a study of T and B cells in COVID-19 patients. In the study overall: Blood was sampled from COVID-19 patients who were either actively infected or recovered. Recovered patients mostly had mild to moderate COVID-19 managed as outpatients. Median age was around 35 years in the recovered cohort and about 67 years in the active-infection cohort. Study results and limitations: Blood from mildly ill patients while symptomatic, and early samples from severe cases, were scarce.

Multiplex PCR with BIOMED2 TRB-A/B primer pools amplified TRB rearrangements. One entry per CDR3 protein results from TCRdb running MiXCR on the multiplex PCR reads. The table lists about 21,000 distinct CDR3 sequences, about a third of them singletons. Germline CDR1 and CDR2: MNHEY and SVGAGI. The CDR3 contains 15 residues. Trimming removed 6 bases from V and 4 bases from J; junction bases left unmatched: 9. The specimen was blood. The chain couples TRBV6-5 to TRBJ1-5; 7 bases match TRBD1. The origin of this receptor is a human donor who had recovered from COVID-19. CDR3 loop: CASSSGQTKNQPQHF. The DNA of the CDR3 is TGTGCCAGCAGCTCGGGACAGACAAAGAATCAGCCCCAGCATTTT.